These 22 T cell receptor beta chains share one sample of origin, sequenced in a study. One entry per CDR3 protein, called by TCRdb with MiXCR from the 5' RACE reads. The table shows over 50,000 distinct CDR3 sequences, with approximately 25% occurring only once. The sample taken for sequencing was tumor-infiltrating naive CD4+ T cells sorted from the breast tumor. Noted subset: naive CD4+ T cells, CD4+CD45RA+CD25-. These receptors all stem from a female donor with breast cancer.

There are many counts of this clonotype. CDR3 protein: CSATDRMGGTGELFF. The DNA for the CDR3 is TGCAGCGCCACGGACAGGATGGGGGGCACCGGGGAGCTGTTTTTT. The chain uses TRBV29-1 and TRBJ2-2; a possible D gene is TRBD1 (7 bases). The germline V gene encodes CDR1 SQVTM and CDR2 ANQGSEA. Trimming left V 7 bases short and J 4 bases short, with 19 bases between. This CDR3 is 15 amino acids long.

V gene TRBV7-3 combines with J gene TRBJ1-1; D gene ambiguous. CDR3 length equals 13 residues. Germline CDR1 reads SGHTA; CDR2 reads FQGTGA. V lost 6 bases to trimming and J lost 0 bases, with 8 bases between them. The CDR3 spells CASSSEVNTEAFF. In DNA form, the CDR3 reads TGTGCCAGCAGTTCGGAAGTGAACACTGAAGCTTTCTTT.

The rearrangement uses TRBV4-2 and TRBJ1-1, with D possibly matching TRBD1 (6 bases). V shed 4 bases and J shed 6 bases, with 18 bases lying between them. Per germline, CDR1 LGHNA and CDR2 YNFKEQ. There are 15 residues in the CDR3. This CDR3 is CASSRGADARAEAFF. DNA of the CDR3: TGTGCCAGCAGCCGGGGGGCGGATGCTAGGGCTGAAGCTTTCTTT.

This clonotype was seen a handful of times. The chain has TRBV24-1 and TRBJ1-1; no clear D gene. Trimming removed 3 bases from V and 9 bases from J, with 10 bases in between. Germline V gene sequence: CDR1 KGHDR, CDR2 SFDVKD. The CDR3 covers 12 residues. The DNA of the CDR3 is TGTGCCACCAGTGATCCTGACGAGAAAGCTTTCTTT. It specifies CATSDPDEKAFF.

The rearrangement joins TRBV27 to TRBJ1-6; the match to TRBD1 covers 7 bases. This CDR3 region has 16 residues. The germline gives CDR1 MNHEY, CDR2 SMNVEV (reference sequence). The V segment lost 4 bases and the J segment 7 bases; nucleotides outside the gene matches: 10. Here the CDR3 reads CASSYRSSGGNSPLHF. For the CDR3, the DNA is TGTGCCAGCAGTTACCGGTCATCAGGGGGAAATTCACCCCTCCACTTT.

DNA for the CDR3: TGTGCCAGCAGCTTTCCAGGGGGTACAACTGAAGCTTTCTTT. Translated, it gives CASSFPGGTTEAFF. This chain connects TRBV7-9 to TRBJ1-1; 7 bases map to TRBD1. V lost 3 bases, J lost 5 bases, and 6 bases stayed unmatched. The CDR3 totals 14 residues. Germline V gives CDR1 SEHNR, CDR2 FQNEAQ (reference sequence). The full variable domain, rest sourced from reference TRBV7-9 and TRBJ1-1, is DTGVSQNPRHKITKRGQNVTFRCDPISEHNRLYWYRQTLGQGPEFLTYFQNEAQLEKSRLLSDRFSAERPKGSFSTLEIQRTEQGDSAMYLCASSFPGGTTEAFFGQGTRLTVV.

J is TRBJ2-5 and V is TRBV20-1; TRBD2 might be the D (5 bases). V was trimmed by 6 bases and J by 4 bases, leaving 15 bases between them. The CDR3 loop spans 13 amino acids. Germline V gene lookup returns CDR1 DFQATT and CDR2 SNEGSKA (reference sequence). The CDR3 DNA follows: TGCAGTGCCGTAGCGTTGCGGAGAGAGACCCAGTACTTC. Amino acid sequence: CSAVALRRETQYF.

The table lists this clonotype with many counts. The chain is built from TRBV7-2 and TRBJ2-1; D ambiguous. The CDR3 spans 13 residues. The V gene's germline CDR1 is SGHTA and CDR2 FQGNSA. V was cut by 5 bases and J by 8 bases, with 13 bases left in between. The CDR3: CASSNYYVDEQFF. The CDR3 nucleotides read TGTGCCAGCAGCAACTATTACGTGGATGAGCAGTTCTTC.

The CDR3 spells CASSKYGGENTEAFF. The CDR3 DNA sequence: TGTGCCAGCAGTAAATACGGGGGGGAGAACACTGAAGCTTTCTTT. The chain links TRBV2 to TRBJ1-1; D might be TRBD1 (5 bases). V was cut by 5 bases and J by 1 base, with 14 bases left in between. Germline CDR1 and CDR2: SNHLY and FYNNEI. The CDR3 length is 15 residues.

This clonotype was counted a few times. The genes are TRBV29-1 and TRBJ2-1; 11 nucleotides agree with TRBD2. Germline CDR1 and CDR2: SQVTM and ANQGSEA. This CDR3 has 16 residues. Losses at the gene ends were 8 bases for V and 9 bases for J; bases not matched to a gene: 18. The chain's CDR3 is CSLGKVTSGSLREQFF. The CDR3 nucleotides are TGCAGCCTGGGTAAGGTCACTAGCGGGAGCTTGCGTGAGCAGTTCTTC.

This clonotype occurred a few times. This sequence joins TRBV5-1 and TRBJ1-2; no reliable D call. The CDR3 is made up of 15 amino acids. Trimming removed 5 bases at V and 3 bases at J, with 17 bases between. Per the germline V gene, CDR1 is SGHRS and CDR2 is YFSETQ. In nucleotides, the CDR3 is TGCGCCAGCAGTCCCGAAGGGAGGAGCGACTATGGCTACACCTTC. Translation: CASSPEGRSDYGYTF.

The rearrangement uses TRBV27 and TRBJ1-2; TRBD1 is a possible D gene (6 bases). The length of the CDR3 is 16 residues. Trimming cost V 0 bases and J 4 bases, with 15 bases left between them. Germline V gene data show CDR1 as MNHEY and CDR2 as SMNVEV (reference sequence). In DNA form, the CDR3 reads TGTGCCAGCAGTTTATCGAGCCCCACAGGGATCTATGGCTACACCTTC. Translation gives CASSLSSPTGIYGYTF.

For this clonotype: The junction and the germline gene differ at one end; a read error may be behind it. The chain joins TRBV28 to TRBJ1-3; D is undetermined. The CDR3 spans 14 residues. Per the germline V gene, CDR1 is MDHEN and CDR2 is SYDVKM. The chain's CDR3 is CASSLYGDGSTIYF. CDR3 sequence (DNA): TGTGCCAGCAGTTTATATGGTGATGGAAGCACCATATATTTT.

This clonotype turned up a few times. The V call is TRBV6-6, the J call TRBJ2-7; 8 bases agree with TRBD1. This CDR3 contains 13 residues. Germline lookup yields CDR1 MNHNY and CDR2 SVGAGI (reference sequence). J was trimmed by 5 bases and V by 2 bases; bases with no gene match: 2. CDR3 sequence reads: CASSYRQGNEQYF. The CDR3 DNA is TGTGCCAGCAGTTACCGACAGGGGAACGAGCAGTACTTC.

This clonotype was counted a few times. The rearrangement links TRBV5-1 to TRBJ2-3, with D possibly being TRBD2 (5 bases). The CDR3 contains 16 residues. Germline V gene sequence: CDR1 SGHRS, CDR2 YFSETQ. With 4 bases removed from V and 5 bases from J, the gap between germline ends came to 20 bases. CDR3 in amino acids: CASSPALRAGVDTQYF. CDR3 DNA sequence: TGCGCCAGCAGCCCGGCACTTAGGGCGGGCGTAGATACGCAGTATTTT.

This clonotype appeared a few times. The chain has TRBV12-3 or TRBV12-4 and TRBJ1-1; maybe TRBD1 (6 bases). V was cut by 1 base and J by 6 bases, with 12 bases left in between. The length of the CDR3 is 14 residues. This CDR3 is CASSLVGAVAEAFF. The CDR3 nucleotides are TGTGCCAGCAGTTTAGTGGGGGCAGTCGCTGAAGCTTTCTTT.

The rearrangement uses TRBV7-2 and TRBJ2-5, with 7 bases that match TRBD1. The germline gives CDR1 SGHTA, CDR2 FQGNSA. Trimming took 0 bases from V and 3 from J; bases not matched to a gene: 1. The CDR3 totals 14 residues. In DNA, the CDR3 is TGTGCCAGCAGCTTAGCCGGGACAGAAGAGACCCAGTACTTC. Residues: CASSLAGTEETQYF.

This clonotype was seen a handful of times. V is TRBV28 and J is TRBJ1-6; TRBD1 is a possible D gene (5 bases). CDR1 and CDR2 (germline): MDHEN, SYDVKM. The CDR3 consists of 14 residues. Trimming removed 2 bases from V and 7 bases from J, with 9 bases in between. CDR3 DNA sequence: TGTGCCAGCAGTTTAAGACAGCCAAATTCACCCCTCCACTTT. Its protein is CASSLRQPNSPLHF. Full variable domain (missing parts from reference TRBV28 and TRBJ1-6): DVKVTQSSRYLVKRTGEKVFLECVQDMDHENMFWYRQDPGLGLRLIYFSYDVKMKEKGDIPEGYSVSREKKERFSLILESASTNQTSMYLCASSLRQPNSPLHFGNGTRLTVT.

In its sample, this clonotype was seen a few times. This chain links TRBV6-5 with TRBJ1-5; D unresolved. Trimming removed 5 bases from V and 3 bases from J, with 14 bases in between. Germline assignment: CDR1 MNHEY and CDR2 SVGAGI. This CDR3 has 15 residues. The CDR3 DNA reads TGTGCCAGCAGTAGGGCAGGTCAAAACAATCAGCCCCAGCATTTT. It translates to CASSRAGQNNQPQHF.

The chain combines TRBV11-1 with TRBJ2-7; TRBD1 aligns across 7 bases. Germline V CDR1 and CDR2: SGHAT, FQDESV (reference sequence). The CDR3 has 12 amino acids. Germline trimming cut 3 bases from V and 6 bases from J; bases unmatched to any gene: 2. The CDR3, as DNA: TGTGCCAGCAGCTTCGACAGGGCCGAGCAGTACTTC. Protein sequence: CASSFDRAEQYF.

This clonotype was counted only a few times. The rearrangement uses TRBV9 and TRBJ1-2; 8 bases fit TRBD1. The CDR3 runs 16 residues. The V segment lost 3 bases and the J segment 5 bases; nucleotides outside the gene matches: 12. The germline V gene has CDR1 SGDLS and CDR2 YYNGEE. The CDR3 protein is CASSGLPDRDVYGYTF. CDR3 DNA sequence: TGTGCCAGCAGCGGTTTACCGGACAGGGATGTTTATGGCTACACCTTC.

This clonotype was counted many times. The chain is built from TRBV5-1 and TRBJ2-7; TRBD1 matches 8 bases. V was clipped by 4 bases and J by 2 bases; unmatched bases: 5. The CDR3 totals 14 residues. Per the germline V gene, CDR1 is SGHRS and CDR2 is YFSETQ. CDR3 DNA: TGCGCCAGCAGCCCTGGGACAGGCGCCTACGAGCAGTACTTC. It codes for CASSPGTGAYEQYF.